A selection of T cell receptor beta chains follows, all from one sample in a study of cytomegalovirus exposure and HLA in healthy donors. Here immunoSEQ multiplex PCR was the method, and the copy in TCRdb shows in-frame clones only, minus some. The sample includes around 150,000 clones, about 76% seen only once; the top ten take 6% to 8%. The sequenced sample was PBMCs. The receptors come from a male donor in good health and CMV-seropositive. Both conserved end residues are part of each CDR3. D genes are given only for firm matches. Size is omitted from some rows. Given values are once, few, many or a class for expanded clones.

>TRBV29-1|-|TRBJ1-2|-
TGCAGCGTAGACAAAGGCAGTCAAGGGGTTAACTATGGCTACACCTTC
CSVDKGSQGVNYGYTF
>TRBV9|-|TRBJ1-1|-
TGTGCCAGCAGCGTAGCTACCAGGGGTGAAGCTTTCTTT
CASSVATRGEAFF
>TRBV9|-|TRBJ1-1|-
TGTGCCAGCAGCGAGACAGTGGGCGGCAGAGCTTTCTTT
CASSETVGGRAFF
>TRBV6-5|-|TRBJ2-3|-
TGTGCCAGCAGCCTAGCTAGCACAGATACGCAGTATTTT
CASSLASTDTQYF
>TRBV6-1|-|TRBJ1-4|TRBD1
TGTGCCAGCAGTGCAATACAGGGGGAAAAACTGTTTTTT
CASSAIQGEKLFF
>TRBV11-2|-|TRBJ1-2|TRBD1
TGTGCCAGCAGCCAGGGGGGAGACGATGGCTACACCTTC
CASSQGGDDGYTF
>TRBV2|-|TRBJ2-2|-
TGTGCCAGCCGCCTACCCCCGGACGGAGGGTCGAGAACCGGGGAGCTGTTTTTT
CASRLPPDGGSRTGELFF
>TRBV5-1|-|TRBJ1-1|-
TGCGCCAGCAGCTTGGTTGCAGGATCGAACACTGAAGCTTTCTTT
CASSLVAGSNTEAFF
>TRBV2|-|TRBJ2-1|TRBD2
TGTGCCAGCAGTGAGGAGCGGGGGGCCAGAGATGAGCAGTTCTTC
CASSEERGARDEQFF
>TRBV10-3|few|TRBJ2-7|TRBD1
TGTGCCATCAGTGTCGGGACAGGGGTTGGCTACGAGCAGTACTTC
CAISVGTGVGYEQYF
>TRBV29-1|-|TRBJ1-2|TRBD1
TGCAGCGGCAGACAGGGAAGGGGCTACACCTTC
CSGRQGRGYTF
>TRBV4-3|-|TRBJ1-5|-
TGCGCCAGCAGCCGCCCCCAGGGGAACCCGAGCAATCAGCCCCAGCATTTT
CASSRPQGNPSNQPQHF
>TRBV2|-|TRBJ1-5|TRBD1
TGTGCCAGCAGTGAAACCAAGACAGGGGTGAATCAGCCCCAGCATTTT
CASSETKTGVNQPQHF